A selection of T cell receptor beta chains follows, all from one sample in a study of blood T cell repertoires in COVID-19. Sequenced by immunoSEQ multiplex PCR; TCRdb stores in-frame clones only, minus some. The table lists about 330,000 clones, around 83% of them singletons, with roughly 1.1% in the top ten. Sample: peripheral blood. These receptors originate from a woman in her forties or fifties with acute or convalescent COVID-19. Each CDR3 is given with its conserved first and last residue. A D gene is named only where the DNA matches it firmly. Size values are once, few and many counts, or a class for expanded clones, and some rows have none.

v_gene: TRBV6-5
abundance: few
d_gene: TRBD1
j_gene: TRBJ2-7
CDR3aa: CASSSLDREAWYF
CDR3nt: TGTGCCAGCAGTTCCTTGGACAGGGAGGCTTGGTACTTC

v_gene: TRBV24-1
abundance: once
d_gene: -
j_gene: TRBJ2-7
CDR3aa: CATSDSDSEQYF
CDR3nt: TGTGCCACCAGTGATTCGGACAGTGAGCAGTACTTC

v_gene: TRBV28
abundance: -
d_gene: -
j_gene: TRBJ1-2
CDR3aa: CASRGDGPGYGYTF
CDR3nt: TGTGCCAGCAGGGGAGACGGGCCGGGCTATGGCTACACCTTC

v_gene: TRBV7-6
abundance: -
d_gene: -
j_gene: TRBJ1-2
CDR3aa: CASSSLFGYTF
CDR3nt: TGTGCCAGCAGCTCCCTCTTTGGCTACACCTTC

v_gene: TRBV6-2/TRBV6-3
abundance: -
d_gene: -
j_gene: TRBJ1-1
CDR3aa: CASSGQSTEAFF
CDR3nt: TGTGCCAGCAGCGGACAGAGCACTGAAGCTTTCTTT

v_gene: TRBV7-6
abundance: -
d_gene: -
j_gene: TRBJ2-7
CDR3aa: CASSLDRGLSYEQYF
CDR3nt: TGTGCCAGCAGCTTAGATCGGGGTCTTTCCTACGAGCAGTACTTC

v_gene: TRBV4-2
abundance: -
d_gene: -
j_gene: TRBJ2-2
CDR3aa: CASSQAPGSPGELFF
CDR3nt: TGTGCCAGCAGCCAAGCTCCAGGGTCCCCCGGGGAGCTGTTTTTT

v_gene: TRBV7-8
abundance: -
d_gene: -
j_gene: TRBJ1-1
CDR3aa: CASSWSGEAFF
CDR3nt: TGTGCCAGCAGCTGGTCAGGGGAGGCTTTCTTT

v_gene: TRBV7-7
abundance: -
d_gene: TRBD2
j_gene: TRBJ2-1
CDR3aa: CASSFRLAESYNEQFF
CDR3nt: TGTGCCAGCAGCTTTAGACTAGCAGAATCTTACAATGAGCAGTTCTTC

v_gene: TRBV5-1
abundance: -
d_gene: -
j_gene: TRBJ2-4
CDR3aa: CASSTTVAKNIQYF
CDR3nt: TGCGCCAGCAGCACGACAGTAGCCAAAAACATTCAGTACTTC

v_gene: TRBV2
abundance: -
d_gene: -
j_gene: TRBJ2-2
CDR3aa: CASSERVNTGELFF
CDR3nt: TGTGCCAGCAGTGAGAGGGTCAACACCGGGGAGCTGTTTTTT

v_gene: TRBV6-5
abundance: -
d_gene: TRBD1
j_gene: TRBJ1-6
CDR3aa: CASRGQNNSPLHF
CDR3nt: TGTGCCAGCAGGGGACAGAATAATTCACCCCTCCACTTT

v_gene: TRBV19
abundance: -
d_gene: -
j_gene: TRBJ1-4
CDR3aa: CASSMQPATNEKLFF
CDR3nt: TGTGCCAGTAGTATGCAACCAGCAACTAATGAAAAACTGTTTTTT

v_gene: TRBV6-1
abundance: -
d_gene: -
j_gene: TRBJ2-3
CDR3aa: CASSEVKGDTQYF
CDR3nt: TGTGCCAGCAGTGAAGTAAAGGGGGATACGCAGTATTTT

v_gene: TRBV9
abundance: once
d_gene: TRBD1
j_gene: TRBJ1-2
CDR3aa: CASSAHRGLRYGYTF
CDR3nt: TGTGCCAGCAGCGCCCACAGGGGCCTTCGCTATGGCTACACCTTC

v_gene: TRBV5-5
abundance: -
d_gene: TRBD1
j_gene: TRBJ2-7
CDR3aa: CASRPALGTGGYEQYF
CDR3nt: TGTGCCAGCAGACCCGCCCTCGGGACAGGGGGCTACGAGCAGTACTTC

v_gene: TRBV30
abundance: -
d_gene: -
j_gene: TRBJ1-1
CDR3aa: CAWSGYGYTEAFF
CDR3nt: TGTGCCTGGAGTGGTTACGGGTACACTGAAGCTTTCTTT

v_gene: TRBV24-1
abundance: once
d_gene: TRBD2
j_gene: TRBJ2-1
CDR3aa: CATGLAGGWNEQFF
CDR3nt: TGTGCCACGGGACTAGCGGGGGGTTGGAATGAGCAGTTCTTC

v_gene: TRBV9
abundance: -
d_gene: -
j_gene: TRBJ1-1
CDR3aa: CASSEGDEAFF
CDR3nt: TGTGCCAGCAGCGAGGGGGATGAAGCTTTCTTT

v_gene: TRBV28
abundance: -
d_gene: -
j_gene: TRBJ1-3
CDR3aa: CASSGPGSSGNTIYF
CDR3nt: TGTGCCAGCAGTGGGCCCGGCAGCTCTGGAAACACCATATATTTT

v_gene: TRBV5-4
abundance: once
d_gene: -
j_gene: TRBJ1-1
CDR3aa: CASSREIQGLVTEAFF
CDR3nt: TGTGCCAGCAGCCGGGAAATACAGGGTTTAGTAACTGAAGCTTTCTTT

v_gene: TRBV7-3
abundance: -
d_gene: TRBD2
j_gene: TRBJ2-1
CDR3aa: CASSLGGLAYNEQFF
CDR3nt: TGTGCCAGCAGCTTAGGGGGACTAGCTTACAATGAGCAGTTCTTC

v_gene: TRBV7-9
abundance: -
d_gene: TRBD2
j_gene: TRBJ2-7
CDR3aa: CASSASGSGSFGAYEQYF
CDR3nt: TGTGCCAGCAGCGCGAGCGGTAGCGGGAGTTTTGGGGCCTACGAGCAGTACTTC

v_gene: TRBV4-3
abundance: many
d_gene: -
j_gene: TRBJ2-7
CDR3aa: CASSQEGWEEQYF
CDR3nt: TGCGCCAGCAGCCAAGAGGGGTGGGAGGAGCAGTACTTC

v_gene: TRBV7-3
abundance: -
d_gene: -
j_gene: TRBJ2-7
CDR3aa: CASSLTRVEQYF
CDR3nt: TGTGCCAGCAGCTTAACCAGGGTAGAGCAGTACTTC

v_gene: TRBV5-5
abundance: -
d_gene: -
j_gene: TRBJ2-3
CDR3aa: CASSRTDSTDTQYF
CDR3nt: TGTGCCAGCAGCCGGACAGATAGCACAGATACGCAGTATTTT